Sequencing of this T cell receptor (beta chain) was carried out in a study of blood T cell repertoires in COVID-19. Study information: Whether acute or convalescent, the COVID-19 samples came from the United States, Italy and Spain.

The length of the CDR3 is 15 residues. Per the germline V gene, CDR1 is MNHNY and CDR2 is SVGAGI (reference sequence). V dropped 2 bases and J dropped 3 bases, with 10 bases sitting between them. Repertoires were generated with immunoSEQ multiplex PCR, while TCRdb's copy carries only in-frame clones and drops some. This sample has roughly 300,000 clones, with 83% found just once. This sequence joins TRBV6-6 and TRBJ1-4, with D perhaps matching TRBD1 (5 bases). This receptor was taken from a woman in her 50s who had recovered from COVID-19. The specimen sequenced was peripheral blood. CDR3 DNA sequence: TGTGCCAGCAGTTACCAGGGATTCGCTAATGAAAAACTGTTTTTT. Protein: CASSYQGFANEKLFF.